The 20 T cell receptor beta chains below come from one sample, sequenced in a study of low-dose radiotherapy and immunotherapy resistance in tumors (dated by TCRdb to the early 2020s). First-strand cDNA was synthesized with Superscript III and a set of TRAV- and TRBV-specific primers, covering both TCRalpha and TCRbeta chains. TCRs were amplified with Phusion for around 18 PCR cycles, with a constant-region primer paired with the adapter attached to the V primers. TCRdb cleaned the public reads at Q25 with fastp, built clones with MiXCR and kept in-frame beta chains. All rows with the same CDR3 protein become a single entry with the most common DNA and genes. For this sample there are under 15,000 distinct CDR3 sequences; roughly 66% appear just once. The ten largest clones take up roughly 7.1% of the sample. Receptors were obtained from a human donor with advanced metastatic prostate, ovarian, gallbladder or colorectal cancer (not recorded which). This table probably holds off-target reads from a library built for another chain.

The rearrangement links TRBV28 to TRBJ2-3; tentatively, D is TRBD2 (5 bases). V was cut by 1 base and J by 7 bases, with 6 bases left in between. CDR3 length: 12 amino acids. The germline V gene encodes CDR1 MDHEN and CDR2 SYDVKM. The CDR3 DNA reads TGTGCCAGCAGTTTATCGGGGAATACGCAGTATTTT. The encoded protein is CASSLSGNTQYF.

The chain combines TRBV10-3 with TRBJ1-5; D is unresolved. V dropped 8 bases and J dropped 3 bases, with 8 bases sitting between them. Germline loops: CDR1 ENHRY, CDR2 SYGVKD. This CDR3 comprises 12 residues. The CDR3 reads CAIGNNNQPQHF. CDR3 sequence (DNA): TGTGCCATCGGGAACAACAATCAGCCCCAGCATTTT.

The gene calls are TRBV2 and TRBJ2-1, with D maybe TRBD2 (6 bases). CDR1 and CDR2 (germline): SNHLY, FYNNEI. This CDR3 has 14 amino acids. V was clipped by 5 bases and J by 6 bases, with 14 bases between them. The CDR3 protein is CASSRTNMRNEQFF. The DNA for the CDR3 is TGTGCCAGCAGTAGGACTAATATGCGCAATGAGCAGTTCTTC.

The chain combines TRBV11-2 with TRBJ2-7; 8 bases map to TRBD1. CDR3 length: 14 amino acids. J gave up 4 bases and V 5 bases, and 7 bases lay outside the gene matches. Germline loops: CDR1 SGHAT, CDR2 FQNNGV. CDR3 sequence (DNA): TGTGCCAGCAGCCAGGGGACAGGTCAATACGAGCAGTACTTC. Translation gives CASSQGTGQYEQYF.

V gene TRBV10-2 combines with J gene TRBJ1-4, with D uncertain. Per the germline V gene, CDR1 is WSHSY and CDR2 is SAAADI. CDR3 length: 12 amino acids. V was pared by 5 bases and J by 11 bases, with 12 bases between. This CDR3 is CASSFQLEKLFF. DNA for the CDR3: TGCGCCAGCAGTTTCCAACTCGAGAAACTGTTTTTT.

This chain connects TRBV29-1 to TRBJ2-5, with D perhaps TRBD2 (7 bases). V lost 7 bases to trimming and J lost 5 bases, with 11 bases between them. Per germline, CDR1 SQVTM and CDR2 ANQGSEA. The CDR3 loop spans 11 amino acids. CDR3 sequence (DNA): TGCAGCGGCAGGGGAGGGGAGACCCAGTACTTC. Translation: CSGRGGETQYF.

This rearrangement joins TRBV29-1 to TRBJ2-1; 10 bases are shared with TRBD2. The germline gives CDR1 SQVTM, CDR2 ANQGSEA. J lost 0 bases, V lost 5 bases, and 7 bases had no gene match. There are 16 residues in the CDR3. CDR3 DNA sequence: TGCAGCGTTATTCTAGCGGGAGAGTCCTCCTACAATGAGCAGTTCTTC. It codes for CSVILAGESSYNEQFF.

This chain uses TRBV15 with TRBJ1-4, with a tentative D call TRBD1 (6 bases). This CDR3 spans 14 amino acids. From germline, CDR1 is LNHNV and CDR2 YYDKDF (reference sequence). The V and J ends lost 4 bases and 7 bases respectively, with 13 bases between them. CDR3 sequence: CATSKQGSTEKLFF. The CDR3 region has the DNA TGTGCCACCAGCAAACAGGGTAGTACTGAAAAACTGTTTTTT.

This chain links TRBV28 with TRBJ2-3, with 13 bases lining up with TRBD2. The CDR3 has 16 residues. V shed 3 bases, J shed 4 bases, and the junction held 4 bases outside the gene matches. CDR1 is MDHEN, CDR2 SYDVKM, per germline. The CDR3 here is CASSFWTSGSPDTQYF. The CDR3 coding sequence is TGTGCCAGCAGTTTCTGGACTAGCGGGAGTCCAGATACGCAGTATTTT.

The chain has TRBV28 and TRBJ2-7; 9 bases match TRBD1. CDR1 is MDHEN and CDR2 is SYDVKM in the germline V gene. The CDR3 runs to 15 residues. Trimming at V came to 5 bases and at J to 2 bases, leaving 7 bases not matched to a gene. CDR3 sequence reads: CASSTGQGITYEQYF. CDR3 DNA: TGTGCCAGCAGTACCGGACAGGGGATTACCTACGAGCAGTACTTC.

In DNA, the CDR3 is TGTGCCAGCAGCTTGCAGGGAGCTACGCAGTATTTT. It encodes CASSLQGATQYF. The chain recombines TRBV7-2 with TRBJ2-3; D is perhaps TRBD1 or TRBD2 (5 bases each). CDR1 is SGHTA and CDR2 is FQGNSA in the germline V gene. Trimming took 3 bases from V and 8 from J, leaving 9 bases between them. CDR3 length: 12 amino acids.

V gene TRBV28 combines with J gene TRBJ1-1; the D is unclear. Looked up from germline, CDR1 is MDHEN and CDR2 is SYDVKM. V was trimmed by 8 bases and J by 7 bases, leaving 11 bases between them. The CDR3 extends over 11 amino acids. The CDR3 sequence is CASLEEGEAFF. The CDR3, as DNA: TGTGCCAGCCTCGAGGAAGGTGAAGCTTTCTTT.

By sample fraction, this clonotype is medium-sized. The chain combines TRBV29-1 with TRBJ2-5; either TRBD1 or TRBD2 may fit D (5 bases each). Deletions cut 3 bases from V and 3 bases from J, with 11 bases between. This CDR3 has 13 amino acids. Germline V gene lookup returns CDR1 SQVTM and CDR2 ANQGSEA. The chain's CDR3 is CSVDGTAEETQYF. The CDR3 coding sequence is TGCAGCGTTGACGGGACGGCCGAAGAGACCCAGTACTTC.

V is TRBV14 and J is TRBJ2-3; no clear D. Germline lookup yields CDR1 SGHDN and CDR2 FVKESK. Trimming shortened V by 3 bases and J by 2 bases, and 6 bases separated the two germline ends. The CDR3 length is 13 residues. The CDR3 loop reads CASSHINTDTQYF. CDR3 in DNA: TGTGCCAGCAGCCATATAAACACAGATACGCAGTATTTT.

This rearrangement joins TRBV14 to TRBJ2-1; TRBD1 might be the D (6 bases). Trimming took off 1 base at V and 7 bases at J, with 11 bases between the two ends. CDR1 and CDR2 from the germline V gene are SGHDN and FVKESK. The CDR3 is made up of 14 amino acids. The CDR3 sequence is CASSQAQGKNEQFF. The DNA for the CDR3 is TGTGCCAGCAGCCAAGCTCAGGGGAAGAATGAGCAGTTCTTC.

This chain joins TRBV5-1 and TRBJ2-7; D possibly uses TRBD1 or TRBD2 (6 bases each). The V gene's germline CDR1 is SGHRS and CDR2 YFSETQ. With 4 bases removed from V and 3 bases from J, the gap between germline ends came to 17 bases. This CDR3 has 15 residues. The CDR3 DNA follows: TGCGCCAGCAGCCCGGGGGCAGGCCACCGCTACGAGCAGTACTTC. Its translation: CASSPGAGHRYEQYF.

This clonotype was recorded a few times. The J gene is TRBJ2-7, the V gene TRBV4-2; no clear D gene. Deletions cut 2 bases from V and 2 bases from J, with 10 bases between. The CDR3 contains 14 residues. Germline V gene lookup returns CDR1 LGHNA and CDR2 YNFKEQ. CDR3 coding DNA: TGTGCCAGCAGCCAACGACTTGCTACCTACGAGCAGTACTTC. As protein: CASSQRLATYEQYF.

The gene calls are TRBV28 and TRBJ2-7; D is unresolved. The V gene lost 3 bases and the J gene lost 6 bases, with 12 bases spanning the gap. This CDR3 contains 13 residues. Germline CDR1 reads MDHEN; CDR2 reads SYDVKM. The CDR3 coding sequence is TGTGCCAGCAGTTTCCCGTCCGGACCCGAGCAGTACTTC. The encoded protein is CASSFPSGPEQYF.

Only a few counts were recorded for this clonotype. CDR3: CATSRAERDNEQFF. The CDR3 nucleotides read TGTGCCACCAGCAGAGCGGAGAGGGACAATGAGCAGTTCTTC. The chain recombines TRBV15 with TRBJ2-1; weak D call: TRBD2 (5 bases). Germline-derived CDR1 and CDR2 are LNHNV and YYDKDF (reference sequence). This CDR3 spans 14 amino acids. The ends were cut back, 1 base at V and 5 bases at J, with 9 bases in the middle.

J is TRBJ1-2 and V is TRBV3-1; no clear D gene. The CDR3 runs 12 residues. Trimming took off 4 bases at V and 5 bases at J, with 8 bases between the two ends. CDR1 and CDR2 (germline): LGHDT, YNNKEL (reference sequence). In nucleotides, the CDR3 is TGTGCCAGCAGCCCTTCGGGATATGGCTACACCTTC. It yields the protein CASSPSGYGYTF. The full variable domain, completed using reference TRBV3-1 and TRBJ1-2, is DTAVSQTPKYLVTQMGNDKSIKCEQNLGHDTMYWYKQDSKKFLKIMFSYNNKELIINETVPNRFSPKSPDKAHLNLHINSLELGDSAVYFCASSPSGYGYTFGSGTRLTVV.